This TCR beta chain originates from a study of graft-versus-host responses after intestinal transplantation. Overall study context: Uniformly, recipients were administered anti-thymocyte globulin induction with subsequent tacrolimus and steroids for approximately three years.

Trimming pared 4 bases from V and 1 base from J, leaving 19 bases between. This CDR3 is 17 amino acids long. The germline CDR1 and CDR2 sequences are LNHDA and SQIVND (reference sequence). Study-level results: GvH clones were found in recipient marrow; some appeared first in ileum or blood.

TCRdb's table, derived via immunoSEQ multiplex PCR, lists solely in-frame clones and lacks some. The sample holds under 150,000 clones, roughly 92% seen once. Comments on this clone: The antigen remains undetermined.

Specimen: unstimulated CD4+ T cells sorted from spleen or lymph node cells, collected before intestinal transplant. The TCR sequence derives from a human donor who received an intestinal transplant. The chain employs TRBV19 and TRBJ1-2; possible D gene TRBD1, 6 bases. As DNA, the CDR3 is TGTGCCAGTAGTACAGGGGACTCGCTACGATTTAACTATGGCTACACCTTC. Protein: CASSTGDSLRFNYGYTF.